This T cell receptor (beta chain) was observed in a study of T cells in Graves' hyperthyroidism and ophthalmopathy. Germline V CDR1 and CDR2: WNHNN, SYGVQD (reference sequence). The CDR3 runs 15 residues. Trimming at V came to 0 bases and at J to 7 bases, leaving 2 bases not matched to a gene. Researchers amplified the TCR beta CDR3 regions from RNA transcripts. A set of HTBI primers served as the primers for a first-round RT-PCR of the TCR CDR3. TCRdb passed the multiplex PCR reads through MiXCR, listing each CDR3 protein once. The table shows 300,000 to 400,000 distinct CDR3 sequences, with 21% occurring only once.

Source material: blood. The chain uses TRBV10-1 and TRBJ2-4; TRBD2 matches at 11 bases. The clonotype was recovered from a woman aged 45-65 years with Graves' hyperthyroidism. The CDR3 region is CASSESLAGGNIQYF. The CDR3 region has the DNA TGCGCCAGCAGTGAGTCGTTAGCGGGGGGGAACATTCAGTACTTC.